This T cell receptor (beta chain) was retrieved from a study of cytomegalovirus exposure and HLA in healthy donors. The PCR made use of 60 Vbeta and 13 Jbeta primers. The method was immunoSEQ multiplex PCR; TCRdb's version includes in-frame clones alone and lacks a portion of them. The sample contains more than 140,000 clones, around 79% of which appear only once. The V gene lost 0 bases and the J gene lost 7 bases, with 11 bases spanning the gap. The CDR3 contains 13 residues. CDR1 and CDR2 from the germline V gene are SGDLS and YYNGEE. Sequencing was carried out using PBMCs. This clonotype originated in a male donor in good health and CMV-seronegative. The J gene is TRBJ2-7, the V gene TRBV9, with a weak D call TRBD1 (7 bases). DNA of the CDR3: TGTGCCAGCAGCGTAGAGGGGGCGGGGGAGCAGTACTTC. Protein sequence: CASSVEGAGEQYF.